This T cell receptor beta chain was captured by sequencing in a study of blood T cells in healthy people across ages (dated by TCRdb to 2013 to 2016). A note on the overall study: Template switching captured roughly one uniquely barcoded TCR beta cDNA molecule per two T cells in model experiments. For two donors (one aged 18 to 30 and one aged 80 or older), the study analyzed two additional independent replicas of 1 million unique cDNA reads from the same blood draw. To avoid experimental bias, donors of different ages were distributed randomly across sequencing lanes. The donors were split into four age groups: young (average 16 years), middle-aged (roughly 42), aged (roughly 68) and long-lived (approximately 80). Age-related changes in TCR beta repertoire diversity were measured in the study by deep sequencing normalized with unique cDNA molecular identifiers. Overall study results and their limits: A strong correlation was found between observed TCR beta diversity and the percentage of naive T cells measured by flow cytometry. Observed TCR beta diversity per million T cells fell roughly linearly with age, and a significant reduction was already apparent by age around 40. Estimates of total diversity based on one million sequenced T cells were regarded as lower bounds and as underestimates. Compared with the aged group, the long-lived group had more naive CD4+ T cells, fewer expanded clones and increased TCR diversity, suggesting age selection. Since profiling was done on bulk unsorted PBMCs, naive and antigen-experienced compartments could not be conclusively compared. Because donor CMV infection status was unknown, age-related changes in expanded clonotypes were potentially confounded.

The donors were under 40 Caucasian individuals from Russia, aged roughly 6 to 90 years, who were systemically healthy. Each donor gave ten milliliters of peripheral blood, collected into EDTA-treated Vacutainer tubes. PBMCs were isolated by Ficoll-Paque density-gradient centrifugation, with at least 6 million obtained per sample. Trizol reagent was used to extract total RNA from the PBMCs, yielding at least 5 micrograms per sample. Naive CD45RAhigh/CD27high T cell percentages were measured by flow cytometry on a PBMC aliquot from every donor. A note on this clonotype: No antigen is known for it. The germline gene is not matched at one end of the junction; a read error may be the cause.

Library generation was performed with 5' RACE. Sequencing was performed on an Illumina HiSeq 2500. The second PCR ran for roughly 7 to 12 cycles and used a J-beta primer mix along with a sample-barcoded 5' primer. Each TCR beta cDNA molecule received a unique molecular identifier from a template-switch 5' adaptor carrying 12 random nucleotides. Each sample yielded at least 3 million CDR3-containing paired-end reads. First-strand cDNA was synthesized from all RNA with the Mint cDNA synthesis kit, primed by a TRBC-specific oligonucleotide. All cDNA was treated with uracil-DNA glycosylase and then went through a first 18-cycle PCR with the universal primers M1SS and BC2_uni_R. The authors processed their data as follows. Each sample was normalized by randomly selecting 1 million high-quality reads, each carrying a distinct molecular identifier. Reads sharing molecular identifiers were discarded rather than binned into consensus sequences. MiTCR, with a Q25 quality threshold and the strictest error-elimination algorithm, was used for CDR3 identification, clonotype clustering and error correction. A nonparametric unseen species model with Euler transformation was used to estimate lower-bound total TCR beta diversity. Through fastp at Q25 and MiXCR, TCRdb rebuilt clones from the public reads, retaining in-frame beta chains. All rows with the same CDR3 protein become a single entry with the most common DNA and genes. For this entry, the V and J calls and clone size follow TCRdb and not the study's own pipeline. This sample holds about 640,000 distinct CDR3 sequences; around 54% were observed only once. Approximately 40% of the sample is in the top ten clones.

The germline V gene encodes CDR1 SGHTA and CDR2 FQGNSA. The CDR3 spans 15 residues, from the cysteine through the phenylalanine. The only DNA kept is the CDR3, 45 bases in frame from the first base. The rearranged segments are TRBV7-2 and TRBJ2-3, with 11 bases in between that match TRBD2. Sequencing input: blood. This clonotype originated in a man in his sixties in good health. The CDR3 here reads CASCLLAGATDTQYF. The base sequence is TGTGCCAGCTGCTTACTAGCGGGGGCCACAGATACGCAGTATTTT.